The TCR beta chain described here comes from a study of PD-L1 blockade in urothelial cancer. Study context: It was at some point between 2013 and 2014 that patients started atezolizumab at 1,200 mg intravenously every 3 weeks.

Every PCR received spiked-in synthetic TCR analog templates. Libraries were prepared by immunoSEQ multiplex PCR; TCRdb keeps only in-frame clonotypes and omits some of them. The profile shows more than 45,000 clones, roughly 87% of them singletons. The study's findings and limits: Below-median blood TCR clonality before treatment forecast better survival.

Comment on this clone: Its antigen is as yet unknown.

The CDR3 extends over 15 amino acids. J gave up 4 bases and V 3 bases, and 1 base lay outside the gene matches. Germline CDR1 and CDR2: SGDLS and YYNGEE. This specimen consisted of PBMCs, obtained around atezolizumab (anti-PD-L1) treatment. This chain joins TRBV9 and TRBJ2-3, with 14 bases lining up with TRBD2. The sequence was obtained from a man between 65 and 85 years old with urothelial cancer. DNA for the CDR3: TGTGCCAGCAGCGCGGGACTAGCGGGAGCAGATACGCAGTATTTT. Its translation: CASSAGLAGADTQYF. Full variable domain (remainder filled in from reference TRBV9 and TRBJ2-3): DSGVTQTPKHLITATGQRVTLRCSPRSGDLSVYWYQQSLDQGLQFLIQYYNGEERAKGNILERFSAQQFPDLHSELNLSSLELGDSALYFCASSAGLAGADTQYFGPGTRLTVL.